This T cell receptor (beta chain) was documented in a study of OX40 agonist ivuxolimab in advanced cancers. Regarding the study in general: The costimulatory receptor OX40 (CD134) was targeted by ivuxolimab, a fully human IgG2 agonistic monoclonal antibody. Intravenous ivuxolimab was administered to patients every 2 weeks at six dose levels: 0.01, 0.1, 0.3, 1.5, 3 and 10 mg/kg. Of the roughly 51 patients in dose escalation, about 20 had hepatocellular carcinoma, around 15 had melanoma, 9 had renal cell carcinoma and 9 had head and neck cancer. In the dose-escalation cohort, approximately 82% of patients were male, and the mean age was roughly 60 years, with a range of 23 to 79. Patients were allowed to have had prior anti-PD-1, anti-PD-L1 or anti-CTLA-4 therapy, and 40% to 45% of the dose-escalation patients had previously received checkpoint inhibitors. Partial responses occurred in three dose-escalation patients: two with cutaneous melanoma and one with hepatocellular carcinoma. Peripheral TCRbeta sequencing was intended to test whether TCR sequence diversity was altered and clonal T-cell expansion was caused by ivuxolimab. The paper covers the monotherapy dose-escalation part of the phase I ivuxolimab trial, which included N of about 56 patients. Summary of the overall study and its limitations: Clonal expansion of both CD4+ and CD8+ blood T cells was observed from baseline to week 6 at doses 0.1 to 3.0 mg/kg. After ivuxolimab, CD8+ T cells had more expanded clones than CD4+ T cells on average. Partial responders in the 0.1-3.0 mg/kg groups had among the lowest normalized peripheral clonal expansion, especially among CD8+ T cells. Antigen specificity was not determined for the clonally expanded peripheral T cells. Low levels of normalized T-cell clonal expansion were also seen in some nonresponding patients.

The CDR3 contains 13 residues, cysteine and phenylalanine counted. Of the read, only the CDR3 DNA is kept; its 39 bases are in frame from base 1. From the germline V gene, CDR1 is LGHNA and CDR2 is YSLEER. Cut back by 3 bases and 4 bases, the V and J ends lie 7 bases apart. For sequencing of the TCRbeta CDR3 region, genomic DNA was extracted from the sorted cells. TCRbeta CDR3 regions were sequenced using the immunoSEQ Assay. TCRdb mirrors the immuneACCESS table, restricted to in-frame sequences. Some clones are absent from its copies; in checked studies, under half trace to an unresolved V gene, and the reason for the others is unknown. Across this sample there are over 35,000 clones, with 70% to 90% seen only once. The ten top clones hold 20% to 25% of the sample. Patients with autoimmune disease history or receiving systemic immunosuppression were excluded from the trial. Peripheral blood for TCR sequencing was collected from all dose cohorts at baseline, on cycle 4 day 1, and on cycle 7 day 1. Samples came from an open-label, multicenter, first-in-human phase I dose-escalation trial of ivuxolimab. Adults with locally advanced or metastatic head and neck squamous cell, hepatocellular, melanoma or renal cell carcinoma were enrolled in the trial. Before TCR sequencing, CD4+ and CD8+ T cells were separately sorted from peripheral blood.

This clone was counted a single time. The specificity of this receptor is unknown. Per-base quality was not reported, and no clone a single base away is much larger than it. The sample carries other DNA sequences with the same CDR3. The sequencing here drew on CD4+ or CD8+ T cells sorted from blood, taken in a trial of the OX40 agonist ivuxolimab. This receptor was taken from an adult with an advanced solid tumor such as melanoma, head and neck, liver or kidney cancer. Recombination connected TRBV4-3 to TRBJ1-5, and TRBD1 may be the D gene, going by 5 matching bases. The nucleotide sequence is TGCGCCAGCAGCCAGGGGGGGAATCAGCCCCAGCATTTT. This sequence encodes CASSQGGNQPQHF.